The 24 T cell receptor beta chains given below trace back to one sample, sequenced in a study of blood T cell repertoires in COVID-19. Sequenced by immunoSEQ multiplex PCR; TCRdb stores in-frame clones only, minus some. Of about 180,000 clones detected, over 80% appear once; the ten largest clones hold about 1.4%. Sequencing was performed on peripheral blood. The origin of the receptors is a woman aged 45 to 65 with acute or convalescent COVID-19.

There are a few counts of this clone. The rearrangement links TRBV6-5 to TRBJ1-2; D remains unclear. The V end was cut by 5 bases, the J end by 4 bases, with 8 bases between. The CDR3 consists of 12 residues. Germline CDR1 reads MNHEY; CDR2 reads SVGAGI. CDR3 region: CASSPFGYGYTF. CDR3 sequence (DNA): TGTGCCAGCAGTCCGTTCGGCTATGGCTACACCTTC.

The chain recombines TRBV27 with TRBJ1-3; D call uncertain. Germline V gene lookup returns CDR1 MNHEY and CDR2 SMNVEV (reference sequence). Trimming pared 4 bases from V and 0 bases from J, leaving 10 bases between. The CDR3 runs to 15 residues. The CDR3 nucleotides are TGTGCCAGCAGTTACAGAGAGCTCTCTGGAAACACCATATATTTT. Residues: CASSYRELSGNTIYF.

The V gene is TRBV19, the J gene TRBJ2-7; 10 nucleotides line up with TRBD2. Germline lookup yields CDR1 LNHDA and CDR2 SQIVND (reference sequence). J gave up 0 bases and V 6 bases, and 5 bases lay outside the gene matches. This CDR3 has 15 amino acids. CDR3 loop: CASRGLAESSYEQYF. The CDR3 bases are TGTGCCAGTAGAGGACTAGCGGAGAGCTCCTACGAGCAGTACTTC.

Only a few counts were recorded for this clone. Written as DNA, the CDR3 is TGTGCCAGCAGCCTCGGGAACTATGGCTACACCTTC. As protein: CASSLGNYGYTF. This chain joins TRBV7-2 and TRBJ1-2; unclear D gene. The CDR3 runs to 12 residues. Per the germline V gene, CDR1 is SGHTA and CDR2 is FQGNSA. With 5 bases removed from V and 2 bases from J, the gap between germline ends came to 6 bases.

This chain connects TRBV5-4 to TRBJ2-6; 10 bases line up with TRBD2. J gave up 4 bases and V 0 bases, and 7 bases lay outside the gene matches. CDR3 length equals 18 residues. Germline values: CDR1 SGHNT, CDR2 YYREEE (reference sequence). The CDR3 DNA reads as TGTGCCAGCAGCTTGGCTTTAAGCGGGAGGGGAGGGGCCAACGTCCTGACTTTC. Its protein product is CASSLALSGRGGANVLTF. The variable domain in full, with the rest retrieved from reference TRBV5-4 and TRBJ2-6, is ETGVTQSPTHLIKTRGQQVTLRCSSQSGHNTVSWYQQALGQGPQFIFQYYREEENGRGNFPPRFSGLQFPNYSSELNVNALELDDSALYLCASSLALSGRGGANVLTFGAGSRLTVL.

The rearrangement links TRBV18 to TRBJ2-7; TRBD1 might be the D (6 bases). The CDR3 runs 13 residues. V lost 6 bases and J 5 bases, leaving 14 bases between the germline ends. Per germline, CDR1 KGHSH and CDR2 LQKENI. The CDR3: CASSLIQGDEQYF. CDR3 nucleotide sequence: TGTGCCAGCTCGCTTATACAGGGTGACGAGCAGTACTTC.

The chain combines TRBV7-6 with TRBJ2-3; possibly TRBD1 for D (5 bases). The germline V gene has CDR1 SGHVS and CDR2 FNYEAQ. V lost 3 bases to trimming and J lost 2 bases, with 9 bases between them. The CDR3 is made up of 14 amino acids. The CDR3 is CASSFPGLTDTQYF. As DNA, the CDR3 is TGTGCCAGCAGCTTCCCAGGGCTCACAGATACGCAGTATTTT.

This clone was seen once. CDR3 residues: CASMGRGEGYEQYF. The CDR3 nucleotides read TGTGCCAGCATGGGCAGGGGCGAAGGGTACGAGCAGTACTTC. V and J are TRBV6-5 and TRBJ2-7; D is possibly TRBD1 (6 bases). Germline V lookup: CDR1 MNHEY, CDR2 SVGAGI. This CDR3 has 14 amino acids. V was trimmed by 7 bases and J by 4 bases, leaving 17 bases between them.

V usage is TRBV5-1 and J usage is TRBJ1-1; 8 bases are a match to TRBD1. Germline loops: CDR1 SGHRS, CDR2 YFSETQ. CDR3 length: 14 amino acids. Trimming took 3 bases from V and 1 from J; bases not matched to a gene: 2. CDR3 in amino acids: CASSSQGANTEAFF. Here the CDR3 DNA reads TGCGCCAGCAGCTCCCAGGGGGCGAACACTGAAGCTTTCTTT.

The sample holds a few counts of this clone. The chain has TRBV28 and TRBJ1-3; D is uncertain. Per the germline V gene, CDR1 is MDHEN and CDR2 is SYDVKM. The CDR3 is 14 amino acids. The V and J ends lost 6 bases and 3 bases respectively, with 12 bases between them. The CDR3 region is CASSPPQVGNTIYF. CDR3 DNA: TGTGCCAGCAGCCCCCCGCAGGTTGGAAACACCATATATTTT.

This clone is a singleton in its sample. V and J are TRBV27 and TRBJ1-1; 7 bases map to TRBD1. The V gene's germline CDR1 is MNHEY and CDR2 SMNVEV (reference sequence). Trimming took 7 bases from V and 1 from J; bases not matched to a gene: 3. CDR3 length equals 13 residues. The CDR3 spells CASTRQGNTEAFF. The CDR3, as DNA: TGTGCCAGCACCAGACAGGGGAACACTGAAGCTTTCTTT.

The V gene is TRBV6-5, the J gene TRBJ1-2, with D perhaps matching TRBD1 (6 bases). Between the trimmed V and J ends, which lost 11 bases and 5 bases, there was a span of 12 bases. There are 11 residues in the CDR3. From germline, CDR1 is MNHEY and CDR2 SVGAGI. The CDR3 here is CACGGAYGYTF. In DNA form, the CDR3 reads TGTGCCTGCGGGGGGGCTTATGGCTACACCTTC.

CDR3 nucleotide sequence: TGTGCCAGCAGCTCACAAAGGACAGGGATGACGAGCACTGAAGCTTTCTTT. It is translated as CASSSQRTGMTSTEAFF. The chain joins TRBV9 to TRBJ1-1; 8 bases agree with TRBD1. With 4 bases clipped from V and 4 bases from J, the junction kept 15 bases outside the gene matches. The CDR3 extends over 17 amino acids. From germline, CDR1 is SGDLS and CDR2 YYNGEE.

V and J are TRBV18 and TRBJ1-2, with 7 nucleotides matching TRBD1. CDR3 length: 15 residues. CDR1 and CDR2 (germline): KGHSH, LQKENI. The V gene end was trimmed by 5 bases and the J gene end by 5 bases; junction bases not matched to a gene: 11. The CDR3 DNA sequence: TGTGCCAGCTCAGACCGGCAGGGGGAGAGTTATGGCTACACCTTC. It specifies CASSDRQGESYGYTF. Variable domain in full (rest from reference TRBV18 and TRBJ1-2): NAGVMQNPRHLVRRRGQEARLRCSPMKGHSHVYWYRQLPEEGLKFMVYLQKENIIDESGMPKERFSAEFPKEGPSILRIQQVVRGDSAAYFCASSDRQGESYGYTFGSGTRLTVV.

The genes are TRBV21-1 and TRBJ1-1; the table's TRBD1 call for D was not verified on the DNA. TRBV21-1 is given as a pseudogene. The CDR3 totals 14 residues. The CDR3, as DNA: TGTGCCAGCACGACGACAGGGGCTTTCACTGAAGCTTTCTTT. This codes for CASTTTGAFTEAFF.

The chain combines TRBV11-2 with TRBJ1-3; D gene unclear. The CDR3 has 16 amino acids. The V gene's germline CDR1 is SGHAT and CDR2 FQNNGV. Deletions cut 5 bases from V and 0 bases from J, with 14 bases between. The CDR3 DNA follows: TGTGCCAGCAGCCTAACGGTTGGGCCCTCTGGAAACACCATATATTTT. It encodes CASSLTVGPSGNTIYF.

The V call is TRBV6-5, the J call TRBJ2-4; D perhaps matches TRBD2 (6 bases). Trimming took off 6 bases at V and 0 bases at J, with 12 bases between the two ends. The CDR3 is 15 amino acids. Germline CDR1 reads MNHEY; CDR2 reads SVGAGI. DNA of the CDR3: TGTGCCAGCAGACCCTGGGGACTAGCCAAAAACATTCAGTACTTC. Encoded protein: CASRPWGLAKNIQYF.

The DNA of the CDR3 is TGTGCCAGCAGCCCCGGGACAGCCTATGGCTACACCTTC. This sequence encodes CASSPGTAYGYTF. The chain couples TRBV7-6 to TRBJ1-2, with 7 bases identical to TRBD1. The germline V gene encodes CDR1 SGHVS and CDR2 FNYEAQ. There are 13 residues in the CDR3. The J segment lost 4 bases and the V segment lost 5 bases, leaving 4 bases of the junction unmatched.

This clone has a single count. The chain joins TRBV10-2 to TRBJ2-1; 9 positions match TRBD2. CDR3 size: 14 residues. Germline CDR1 WSHSY, CDR2 SAAADI. With 4 bases clipped from V and 6 bases from J, the junction kept 4 bases outside the gene matches. Here the CDR3 reads CASSVLAGPNEQFF. CDR3 bases: TGCGCCAGCAGTGTACTAGCGGGTCCCAATGAGCAGTTCTTC.

The chain uses TRBV12-3 or TRBV12-4 and TRBJ2-2; D uncertain. This CDR3 region has 13 residues. V lost 3 bases and J 1 base, leaving 3 bases between the germline ends. The DNA of the CDR3 is TGTGCCAGCAGTTTGCGGAACACCGGGGAGCTGTTTTTT. Translation: CASSLRNTGELFF.

The chain couples TRBV5-1 to TRBJ2-7; maybe TRBD1 (6 bases). Germline assignment: CDR1 SGHRS and CDR2 YFSETQ. V was clipped by 4 bases and J by 4 bases, with 12 bases between them. The CDR3 spans 13 residues. This chain's CDR3 is CASSRGQTYEQYF. CDR3 DNA: TGCGCCAGCAGCCGGGGACAAACATACGAGCAGTACTTC.

The table lists this clone with a count of one. This sequence joins TRBV2 and TRBJ1-3, with D possibly matching TRBD1 (5 bases). Trimming cost V 10 bases and J 0 bases, with 10 bases left between them. Germline assignment: CDR1 SNHLY and CDR2 FYNNEI. The CDR3 has 13 amino acids. The CDR3 spells CATRGSSGNTIYF. The CDR3 coding sequence is TGTGCCACCCGGGGGAGCTCTGGAAACACCATATATTTT. The entire variable domain, with the rest obtained from reference TRBV2 and TRBJ1-3, is as follows: EPEVTQTPSHQVTQMGQEVILRCVPISNHLYFYWYRQILGQKVEFLVSFYNNEISEKSEIFDDQFSVERPDGSNFTLKIRSTKLEDSAMYFCATRGSSGNTIYFGEGSWLTVV.

This chain connects TRBV29-1 to TRBJ1-2; D gene unclear. This CDR3 is 15 amino acids long. Deletions cut 0 bases from V and 4 bases from J, with 15 bases between. The germline V gene encodes CDR1 SQVTM and CDR2 ANQGSEA. CDR3 in DNA: TGCAGCGTTGAAGAGGTCCCCCAGGAGGTCTATGGCTACACCTTC. Translated: CSVEEVPQEVYGYTF.

The genes are TRBV12-3 or TRBV12-4 and TRBJ1-1; D remains ambiguous. There are 13 residues in the CDR3. V was clipped by 3 bases and J by 5 bases, with 10 bases between them. The CDR3 sequence is CASSLEGGTEAFF. The CDR3 region has the DNA TGTGCCAGCAGTTTGGAGGGTGGGACTGAAGCTTTCTTT.